This record concerns one T cell receptor (beta chain) sequence. The antigen is not known. This specimen belongs to a study of vaccination and CD4 T cells after COVID-19. Whole-study context: Two of the convalescents were Hispanic, and the group consisted of six males and four females. Each enrolled participant received a two-dose regimen of either BNT162b2 or mRNA-1273 vaccine. Post-COVID draws followed diagnosis by a median around 97 days (range 35 to 161).

CDR1 and CDR2 (germline): DFQATT, SNEGSKA (reference sequence). The CDR3 totals 12 residues. Trimming took 1 base from V and 6 from J, leaving 8 bases between them. Treatment reported: roughly 11-day PBMC culture with coronavirus spike peptide pools or control peptides (ViraFEST assay). Sequenced with the Oncomine TCR Beta short-read assay was DNA taken from cultured CD4+ T cells. TCRdb processed the PCR reads anew with MiXCR; each CDR3 protein has one entry. The data hold 15,000 to 25,000 distinct CDR3 sequences, with around 60% observed a single time. Study-level findings and limits: With convalescent patients, a median 86.3% of reactive clones emerged solely after vaccination.

The V gene is TRBV20-1, the J gene TRBJ2-3, with a possible D match to TRBD1 (6 bases). Sequences were derived from CD4+ T cells from blood, cultured in vitro, sampled after SARS-CoV-2 vaccination. This TCR came from a human donor who had recovered from COVID-19. The CDR3 loop is CSARGQGDTQYF. CDR3 sequence (DNA): TGCAGTGCTAGAGGCCAGGGGGATACGCAGTATTTT.